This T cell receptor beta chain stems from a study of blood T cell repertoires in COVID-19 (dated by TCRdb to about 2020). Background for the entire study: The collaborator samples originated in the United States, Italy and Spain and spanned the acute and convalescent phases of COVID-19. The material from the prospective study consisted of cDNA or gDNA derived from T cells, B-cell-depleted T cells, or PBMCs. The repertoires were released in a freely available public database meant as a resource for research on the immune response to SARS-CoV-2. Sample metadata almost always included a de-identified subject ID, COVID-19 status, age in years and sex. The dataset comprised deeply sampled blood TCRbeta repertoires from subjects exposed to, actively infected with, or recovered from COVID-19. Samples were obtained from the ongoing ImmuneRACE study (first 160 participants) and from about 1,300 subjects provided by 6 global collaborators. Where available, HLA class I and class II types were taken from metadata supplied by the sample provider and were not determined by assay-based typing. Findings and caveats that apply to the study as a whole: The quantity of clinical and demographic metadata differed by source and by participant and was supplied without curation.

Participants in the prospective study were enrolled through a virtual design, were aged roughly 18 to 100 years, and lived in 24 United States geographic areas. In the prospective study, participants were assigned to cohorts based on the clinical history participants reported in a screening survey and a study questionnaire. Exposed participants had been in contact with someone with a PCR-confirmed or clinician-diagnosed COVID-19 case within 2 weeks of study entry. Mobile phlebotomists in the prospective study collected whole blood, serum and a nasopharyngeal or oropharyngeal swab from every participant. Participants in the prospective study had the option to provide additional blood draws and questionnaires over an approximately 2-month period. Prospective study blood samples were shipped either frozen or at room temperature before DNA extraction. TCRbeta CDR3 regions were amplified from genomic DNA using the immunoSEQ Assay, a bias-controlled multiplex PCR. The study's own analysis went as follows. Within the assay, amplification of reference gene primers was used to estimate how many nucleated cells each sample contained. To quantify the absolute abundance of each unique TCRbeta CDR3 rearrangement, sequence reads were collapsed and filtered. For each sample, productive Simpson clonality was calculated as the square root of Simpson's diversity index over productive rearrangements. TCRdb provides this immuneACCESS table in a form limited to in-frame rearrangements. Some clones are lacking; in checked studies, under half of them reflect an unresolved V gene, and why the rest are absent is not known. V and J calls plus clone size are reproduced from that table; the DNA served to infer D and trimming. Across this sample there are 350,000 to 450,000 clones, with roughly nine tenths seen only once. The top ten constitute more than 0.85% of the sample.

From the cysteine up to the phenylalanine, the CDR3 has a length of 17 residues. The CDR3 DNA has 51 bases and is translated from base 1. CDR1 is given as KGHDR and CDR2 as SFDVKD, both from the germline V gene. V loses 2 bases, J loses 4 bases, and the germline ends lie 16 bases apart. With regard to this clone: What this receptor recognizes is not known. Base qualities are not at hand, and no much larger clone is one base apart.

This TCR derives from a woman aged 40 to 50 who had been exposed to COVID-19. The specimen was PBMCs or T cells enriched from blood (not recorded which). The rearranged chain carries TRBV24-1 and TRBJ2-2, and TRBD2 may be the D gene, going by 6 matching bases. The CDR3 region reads CATSDSQEGRRTGELFF. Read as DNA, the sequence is TGTGCCACCAGTGATTCTCAGGAAGGGAGGCGCACCGGGGAGCTGTTTTTT.